The rows below give T cell receptor beta chains drawn from one sample of a study of cytomegalovirus exposure and HLA in healthy donors. Generated by immunoSEQ multiplex PCR, the TCRdb table keeps only in-frame clones and is missing some. The sample holds roughly 190,000 clones; 9.5% are singletons and the top ten take 1% to 1.5%. Input material: PBMCs. These TCRs come from a woman aged 30 to 39 in good health and CMV-seropositive. Both conserved end residues are part of each CDR3. The order of the fields is V gene, J gene, CDR3 protein.

v_gene: TRBV9; j_gene: TRBJ2-1; CDR3aa: CASSVPKGVSYNEQFF
v_gene: TRBV27; j_gene: TRBJ2-2; CDR3aa: CASIQRLRTGDTGELFF
v_gene: TRBV15; j_gene: TRBJ2-3; CDR3aa: CATSREGRKTDTQYF
v_gene: TRBV6-6; j_gene: TRBJ2-3; CDR3aa: CATIGSHTDTQYF
v_gene: TRBV7-9; j_gene: TRBJ2-3; CDR3aa: CASSLRQGKGTDTQYF
v_gene: TRBV18; j_gene: TRBJ2-5; CDR3aa: CASSPSRAGYFETQYF
v_gene: TRBV19; j_gene: TRBJ2-3; CDR3aa: CAALSPQGAQYF
v_gene: TRBV9; j_gene: TRBJ2-6; CDR3aa: CASRGGGTQLWGANVLTF
v_gene: TRBV14; j_gene: TRBJ2-5; CDR3aa: CASSQDPFQATETQYF
v_gene: TRBV5-4; j_gene: TRBJ1-4; CDR3aa: CASSLAAGPNEKLFF
v_gene: TRBV29-1; j_gene: TRBJ2-7; CDR3aa: CSTQGGGTGFAYEQYF
v_gene: TRBV5-1; j_gene: TRBJ2-7; CDR3aa: CASSLSLQAGDEQYF
v_gene: TRBV9; j_gene: TRBJ2-7; CDR3aa: CASSVAPSGGYEQYF
v_gene: TRBV6-5; j_gene: TRBJ1-4; CDR3aa: CASSYGGIANEKLFF
v_gene: TRBV11-2; j_gene: TRBJ2-7; CDR3aa: CASSPGPASVPPGEQYF
v_gene: TRBV21-1; j_gene: TRBJ2-6; CDR3aa: CASSTPSLQSSGANVLTF
v_gene: TRBV5-4; j_gene: TRBJ1-1; CDR3aa: CASSFGPAEAFF
v_gene: TRBV2; j_gene: TRBJ1-3; CDR3aa: CASSRDRDSGNTIYF
v_gene: TRBV21-1; j_gene: TRBJ1-5; CDR3aa: CASRATGSYSNQPQHF
v_gene: TRBV7-9; j_gene: TRBJ2-1; CDR3aa: CASSPSAVAGGREQFF
v_gene: TRBV27; j_gene: TRBJ2-1; CDR3aa: CASSLYSGSSREQFF
v_gene: TRBV15; j_gene: TRBJ2-3; CDR3aa: CATSRDFSRLALPTDTQYF
v_gene: TRBV29-1; j_gene: TRBJ2-7; CDR3aa: CTGGSTYEQYF
v_gene: TRBV7-9; j_gene: TRBJ1-2; CDR3aa: CASRPDRADGYTF
v_gene: TRBV5-6; j_gene: TRBJ2-1; CDR3aa: CASSLPGQPYNEQFF
v_gene: TRBV27; j_gene: TRBJ2-1; CDR3aa: CATSGGKVYNEQFF
v_gene: TRBV10-3; j_gene: TRBJ2-7; CDR3aa: CATTSGSLGYEQYF
v_gene: TRBV6-5; j_gene: TRBJ2-1; CDR3aa: CASSYMGGNEQFF
v_gene: TRBV6-6; j_gene: TRBJ2-7; CDR3aa: CASSYGTLGYEQYF
v_gene: TRBV5-1; j_gene: TRBJ2-7; CDR3aa: CASSPSTTRGQYF
v_gene: TRBV30; j_gene: TRBJ2-7; CDR3aa: CAWSVQGAYEQYF
v_gene: TRBV6-6; j_gene: TRBJ2-1; CDR3aa: CASSLTSGSYNEQFF
v_gene: TRBV14; j_gene: TRBJ2-3; CDR3aa: CASSQDGAGSTDTQYF
v_gene: TRBV6-5; j_gene: TRBJ2-5; CDR3aa: CASSYIGRGPRETQYF
v_gene: TRBV21-1; j_gene: TRBJ2-7; CDR3aa: CASSPGGSASYEQYF
v_gene: TRBV11-2; j_gene: TRBJ2-1; CDR3aa: CASSLTASGGEQFF
v_gene: TRBV7-9; j_gene: TRBJ2-5; CDR3aa: CASSPGTYQETQYF
v_gene: TRBV5-1; j_gene: TRBJ1-6; CDR3aa: CASSLAQGESPLHF
v_gene: TRBV5-1; j_gene: TRBJ1-3; CDR3aa: CASSLGQGAGGNTIYF
v_gene: TRBV11-3; j_gene: TRBJ2-1; CDR3aa: CASSPRDSSSYNEQFF
v_gene: TRBV2; j_gene: TRBJ1-1; CDR3aa: CASSGRTGDTEAFF
v_gene: TRBV6-5; j_gene: -; CDR3aa: CASVAGGEQYF
v_gene: TRBV6-6; j_gene: TRBJ1-5; CDR3aa: CATGSQNQPQHF
v_gene: TRBV15; j_gene: TRBJ2-7; CDR3aa: CATSRQVNLATGEQYF
v_gene: TRBV4-1; j_gene: TRBJ2-1; CDR3aa: CASSHSGGRPDEQFF
v_gene: TRBV9; j_gene: TRBJ2-3; CDR3aa: CASSVGAGSTDTQYF
v_gene: TRBV19; j_gene: TRBJ1-2; CDR3aa: CASRPNRDFYGYTF
v_gene: TRBV18; j_gene: TRBJ2-6; CDR3aa: CASSPPGARGANVLTF
v_gene: TRBV7-2; j_gene: TRBJ1-1; CDR3aa: CASSTGSGGLPEAFF
v_gene: TRBV14; j_gene: TRBJ2-1; CDR3aa: CASSLRLAGGGEVF
v_gene: TRBV6-5; j_gene: TRBJ2-7; CDR3aa: CASSPRRGTSYEQYF
v_gene: TRBV5-1; j_gene: TRBJ2-3; CDR3aa: CASSLSWTGGADTQYF
v_gene: TRBV15; j_gene: TRBJ2-2; CDR3aa: CATSRGLAGNTGELFF